This TCR beta chain was observed in a study of cytomegalovirus exposure and HLA in healthy donors. As for the study in general: A later analysis reported the same platform for the 120 or so validation repertoires and the 650 to 750 first-cohort repertoires. Whole-study findings and limits: Cytomegalovirus-associated status was assigned to approximately 160 TCR beta chains.

Looked up from germline, CDR1 is PRHDT and CDR2 is FYEKMQ (reference sequence). Trimming removed 2 bases from V and 0 bases from J; junction bases left unmatched: 1. CDR3 length equals 15 residues. On this clone itself: Its antigen remains unknown.

The assay was immunoSEQ multiplex PCR, and TCRdb's table has in-frame clones only and misses some. The sample consists of 150,000 to 200,000 clones, 84% of them appearing once. The sample comprised PBMCs. The chain is built from TRBV13 and TRBJ1-3; TRBD1 matches 7 bases. The receptor's source is a woman aged 18-35 years in good health and CMV-seropositive. The CDR3 nucleotides read TGTGCCAGCAGCTTAAGGGGGCCCTCTGGAAACACCATATATTTT. Amino acids: CASSLRGPSGNTIYF.